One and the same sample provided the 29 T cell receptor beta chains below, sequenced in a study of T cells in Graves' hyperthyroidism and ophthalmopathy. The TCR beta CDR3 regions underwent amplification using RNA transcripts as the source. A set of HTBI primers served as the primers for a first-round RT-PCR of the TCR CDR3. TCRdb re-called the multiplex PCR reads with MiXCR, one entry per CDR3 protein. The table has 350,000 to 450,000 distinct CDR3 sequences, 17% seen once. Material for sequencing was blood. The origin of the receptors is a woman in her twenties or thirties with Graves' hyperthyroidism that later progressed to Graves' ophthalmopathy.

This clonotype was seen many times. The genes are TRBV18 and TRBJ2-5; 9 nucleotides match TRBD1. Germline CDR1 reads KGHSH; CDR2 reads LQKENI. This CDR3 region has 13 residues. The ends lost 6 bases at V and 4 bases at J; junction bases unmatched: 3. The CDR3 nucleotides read TGTGCCAGCTCGACAGGGGGGAGAGAGACCCAGTACTTC. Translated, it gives CASSTGGRETQYF.

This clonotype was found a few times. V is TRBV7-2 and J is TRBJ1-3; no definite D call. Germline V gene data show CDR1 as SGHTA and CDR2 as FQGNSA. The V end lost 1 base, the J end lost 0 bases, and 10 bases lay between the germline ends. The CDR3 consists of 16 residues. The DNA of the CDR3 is TGTGCCAGCAGCTTAGTACTGGCAGGCTCTGGAAACACCATATATTTT. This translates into CASSLVLAGSGNTIYF.

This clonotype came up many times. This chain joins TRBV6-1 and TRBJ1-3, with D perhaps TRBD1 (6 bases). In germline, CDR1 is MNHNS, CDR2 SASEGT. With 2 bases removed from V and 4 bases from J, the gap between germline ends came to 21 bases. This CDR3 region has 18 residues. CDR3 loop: CASSEKLRTGAGGNTIYF. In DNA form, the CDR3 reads TGTGCCAGCAGTGAAAAACTCAGGACGGGGGCGGGAGGAAACACCATATATTTT.

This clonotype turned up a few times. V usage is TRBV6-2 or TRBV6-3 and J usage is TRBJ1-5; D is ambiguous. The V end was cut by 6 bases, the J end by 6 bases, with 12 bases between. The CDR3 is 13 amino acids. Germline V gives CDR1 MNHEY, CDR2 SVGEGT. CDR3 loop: CASRDKRSQPQHF. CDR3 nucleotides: TGTGCCAGCAGAGACAAGAGGAGTCAGCCCCAGCATTTT.

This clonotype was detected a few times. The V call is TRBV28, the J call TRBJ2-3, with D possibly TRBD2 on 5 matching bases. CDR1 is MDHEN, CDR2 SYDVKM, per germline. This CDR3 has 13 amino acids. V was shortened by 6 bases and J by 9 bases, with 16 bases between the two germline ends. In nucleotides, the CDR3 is TGTGCCAGCAGACAAGCGACTACCGTGACGCAGTATTTT. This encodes CASRQATTVTQYF.

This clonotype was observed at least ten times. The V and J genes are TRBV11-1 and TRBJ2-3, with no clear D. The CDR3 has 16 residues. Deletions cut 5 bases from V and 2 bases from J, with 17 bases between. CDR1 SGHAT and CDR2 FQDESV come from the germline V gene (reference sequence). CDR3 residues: CASSPTRHGPTDTQYF. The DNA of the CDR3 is TGTGCCAGCAGCCCGACGCGGCACGGGCCCACAGATACGCAGTATTTT.

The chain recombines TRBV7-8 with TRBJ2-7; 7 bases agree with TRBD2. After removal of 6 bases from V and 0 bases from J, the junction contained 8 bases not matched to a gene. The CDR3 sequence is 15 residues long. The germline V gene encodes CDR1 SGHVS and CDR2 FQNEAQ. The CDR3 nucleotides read TGTGCCAGCAGTGAATTAGCGGGTAGCTCCTACGAGCAGTACGTC. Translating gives CASSELAGSSYEQYV.

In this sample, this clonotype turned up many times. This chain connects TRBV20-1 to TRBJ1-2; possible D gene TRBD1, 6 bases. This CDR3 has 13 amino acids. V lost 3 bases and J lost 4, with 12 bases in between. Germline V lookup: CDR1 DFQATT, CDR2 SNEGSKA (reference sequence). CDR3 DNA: TGCAGTGCTAGTGGGGGGGGGGCCTATGGCTACACCTTC. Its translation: CSASGGGAYGYTF.

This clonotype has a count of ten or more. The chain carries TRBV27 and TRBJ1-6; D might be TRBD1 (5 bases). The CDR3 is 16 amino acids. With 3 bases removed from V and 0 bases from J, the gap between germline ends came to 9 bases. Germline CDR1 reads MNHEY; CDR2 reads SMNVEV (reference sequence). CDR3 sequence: CASSFGGGSYNSPLHF. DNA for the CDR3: TGTGCCAGCAGTTTCGGGGGAGGCTCCTATAATTCACCCCTCCACTTT.

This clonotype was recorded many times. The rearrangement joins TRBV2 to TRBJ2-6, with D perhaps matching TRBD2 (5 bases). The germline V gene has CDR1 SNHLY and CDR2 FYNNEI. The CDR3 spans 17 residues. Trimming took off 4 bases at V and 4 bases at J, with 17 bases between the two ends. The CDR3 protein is CASSVGRVGVGANVLTF. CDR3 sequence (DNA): TGTGCCAGCAGTGTTGGGCGGGTTGGGGTCGGGGCCAACGTCCTGACTTTC.

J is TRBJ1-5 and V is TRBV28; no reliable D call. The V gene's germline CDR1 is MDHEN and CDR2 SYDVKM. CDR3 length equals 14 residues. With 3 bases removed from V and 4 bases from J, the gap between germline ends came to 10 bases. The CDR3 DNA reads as TGTGCCAGCAGTTTCGAGGAGGAAAATCAGCCCCAGCATTTT. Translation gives CASSFEEENQPQHF.

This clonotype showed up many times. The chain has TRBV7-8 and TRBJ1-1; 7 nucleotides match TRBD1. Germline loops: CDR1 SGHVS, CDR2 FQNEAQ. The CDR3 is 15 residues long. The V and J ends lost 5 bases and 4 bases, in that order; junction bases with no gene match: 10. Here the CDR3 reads CASSQDAQGGTEAFF. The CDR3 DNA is TGTGCCAGCAGCCAAGACGCCCAGGGGGGCACTGAAGCTTTCTTT. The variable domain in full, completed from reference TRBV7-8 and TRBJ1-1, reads GAGVSQSPRYKVAKRGQDVALRCDPISGHVSLFWYQQALGQGPEFLTYFQNEAQLDKSGLPSDRFFAERPEGSVSTLKIQRTQQEDSAVYLCASSQDAQGGTEAFFGQGTRLTVV.

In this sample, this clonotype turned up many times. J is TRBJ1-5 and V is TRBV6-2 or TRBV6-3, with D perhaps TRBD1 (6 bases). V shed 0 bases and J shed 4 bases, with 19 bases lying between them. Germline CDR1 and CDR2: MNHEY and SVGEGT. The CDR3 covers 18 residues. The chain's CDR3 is CASSYSILRGLRNQPQHF. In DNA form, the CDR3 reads TGTGCCAGCAGTTACTCGATTTTGCGGGGGCTAAGAAATCAGCCCCAGCATTTT.

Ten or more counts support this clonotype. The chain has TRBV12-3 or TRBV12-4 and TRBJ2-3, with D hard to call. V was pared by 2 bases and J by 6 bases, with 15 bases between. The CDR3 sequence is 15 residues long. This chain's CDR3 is CASSLIIGSFDTQYF. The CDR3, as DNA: TGTGCCAGCAGTTTAATTATAGGCAGTTTTGATACGCAGTATTTT.

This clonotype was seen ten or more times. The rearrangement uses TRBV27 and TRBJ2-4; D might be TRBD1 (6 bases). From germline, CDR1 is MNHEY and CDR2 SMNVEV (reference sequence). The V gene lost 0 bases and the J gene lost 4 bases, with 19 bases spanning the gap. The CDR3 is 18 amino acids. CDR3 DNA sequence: TGTGCCAGCAGTTTATCGATCCGTGGCAGGGGTTGGAAAAACATTCAGTACTTC. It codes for CASSLSIRGRGWKNIQYF.

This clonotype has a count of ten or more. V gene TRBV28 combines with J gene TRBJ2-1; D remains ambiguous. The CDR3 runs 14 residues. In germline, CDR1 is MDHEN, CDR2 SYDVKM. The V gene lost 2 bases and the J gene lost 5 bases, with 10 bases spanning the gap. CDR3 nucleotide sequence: TGTGCCAGCAGTTTAGCGGATGAGCACAATGAGCAGTTCTTC. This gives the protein CASSLADEHNEQFF.

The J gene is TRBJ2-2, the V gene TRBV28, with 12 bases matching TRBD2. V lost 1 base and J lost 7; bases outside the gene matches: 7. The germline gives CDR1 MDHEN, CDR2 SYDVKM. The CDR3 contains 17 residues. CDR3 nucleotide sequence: TGTGCCAGCAGTTTATTGACTAGCGGGAGTCTCTTCGGGGAGCTGTTTTTT. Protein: CASSLLTSGSLFGELFF.

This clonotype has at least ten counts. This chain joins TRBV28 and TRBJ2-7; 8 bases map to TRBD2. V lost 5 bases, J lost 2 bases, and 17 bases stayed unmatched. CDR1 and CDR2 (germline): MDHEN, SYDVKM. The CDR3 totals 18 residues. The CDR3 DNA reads TGTGCCAGCAGTCCGAACCTCCGCGGCTTAGCGGGGACCTACGAGCAGTACTTC. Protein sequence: CASSPNLRGLAGTYEQYF.

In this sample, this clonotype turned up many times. The chain's CDR3 is CASSPWGGTEAFF. CDR3 DNA: TGTGCCAGCAGCCCTTGGGGCGGGACTGAAGCTTTCTTT. This chain connects TRBV14 to TRBJ1-1; weak D call: TRBD1 (5 bases). Germline V lookup: CDR1 SGHDN, CDR2 FVKESK. Between the trimmed V and J ends, which lost 4 bases and 5 bases, there was a span of 11 bases. This CDR3 region has 13 residues.

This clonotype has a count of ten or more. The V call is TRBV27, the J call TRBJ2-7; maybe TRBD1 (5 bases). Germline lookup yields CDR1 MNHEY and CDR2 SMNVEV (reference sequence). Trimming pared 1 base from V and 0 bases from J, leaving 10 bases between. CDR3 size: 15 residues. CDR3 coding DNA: TGTGCCAGCAGTTTATTCAGGGCAAGCTCCTACGAGCAGTACTTC. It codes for CASSLFRASSYEQYF.

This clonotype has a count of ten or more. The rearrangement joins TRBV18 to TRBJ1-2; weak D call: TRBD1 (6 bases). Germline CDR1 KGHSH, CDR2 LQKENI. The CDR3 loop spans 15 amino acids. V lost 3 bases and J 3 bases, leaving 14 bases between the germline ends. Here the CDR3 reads CASSPQSGGYYGYTF. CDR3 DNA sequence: TGTGCCAGCTCACCGCAGAGCGGGGGCTACTATGGCTACACCTTC.

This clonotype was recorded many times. DNA of the CDR3: TGTGCCAGTAGCCCGACAGGGACTCGCTATGGCTACACCTTC. Translated: CASSPTGTRYGYTF. This chain joins TRBV5-6 and TRBJ1-2; TRBD1 aligns across 7 bases. Germline CDR1 and CDR2: SGHDT and YYEEEE. V lost 8 bases, J lost 4 bases, and 11 bases stayed unmatched. This CDR3 is built from 14 residues.

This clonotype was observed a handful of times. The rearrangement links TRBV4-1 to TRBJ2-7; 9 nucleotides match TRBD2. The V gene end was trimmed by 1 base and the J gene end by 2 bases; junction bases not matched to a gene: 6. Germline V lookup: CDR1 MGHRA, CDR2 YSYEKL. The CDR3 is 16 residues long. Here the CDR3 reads CASSQAPAGGPYEQYF. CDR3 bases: TGCGCCAGCAGCCAAGCCCCAGCGGGAGGTCCCTACGAGCAGTACTTC.

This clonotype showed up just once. The CDR3 loop reads CAAGERNTEAFF. The DNA of the CDR3 is TGTGCCGCAGGCGAACGGAACACTGAAGCTTTCTTT. This sequence joins TRBV12-3 or TRBV12-4 and TRBJ1-1; D remains ambiguous. V was cut by 11 bases and J by 1 base, with 11 bases left in between. CDR3 length equals 12 residues.

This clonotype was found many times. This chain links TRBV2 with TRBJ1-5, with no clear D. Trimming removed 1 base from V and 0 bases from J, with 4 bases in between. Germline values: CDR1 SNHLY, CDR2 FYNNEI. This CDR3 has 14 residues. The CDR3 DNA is TGTGCCAGCAGTGAAGGGTATAGCAATCAGCCCCAGCATTTT. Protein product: CASSEGYSNQPQHF.

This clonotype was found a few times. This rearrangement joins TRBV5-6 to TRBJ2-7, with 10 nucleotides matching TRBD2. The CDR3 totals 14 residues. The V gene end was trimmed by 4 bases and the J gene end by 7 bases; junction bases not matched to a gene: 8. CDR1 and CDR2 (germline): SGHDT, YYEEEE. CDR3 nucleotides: TGTGCCAGCAGCACGGGACTAGCGCTTCGGGAGCAGTACTTC. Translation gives CASSTGLALREQYF.

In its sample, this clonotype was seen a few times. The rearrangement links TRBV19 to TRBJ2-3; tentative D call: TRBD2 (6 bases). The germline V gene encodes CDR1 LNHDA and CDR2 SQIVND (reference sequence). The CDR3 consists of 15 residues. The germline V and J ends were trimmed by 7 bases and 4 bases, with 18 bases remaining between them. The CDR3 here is CASKGTPLSSDTQYF. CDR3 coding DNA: TGTGCCAGTAAAGGGACTCCTTTATCGTCAGATACGCAGTATTTT.

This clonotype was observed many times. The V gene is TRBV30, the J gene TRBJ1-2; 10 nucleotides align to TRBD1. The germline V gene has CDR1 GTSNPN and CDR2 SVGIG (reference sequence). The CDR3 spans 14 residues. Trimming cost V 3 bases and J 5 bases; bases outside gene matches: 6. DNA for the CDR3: TGTGCCTGGAGGCGATCGGGACAGGGGTATGGCTACACCTTC. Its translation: CAWRRSGQGYGYTF.

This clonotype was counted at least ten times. The CDR3 DNA follows: TGTGCCAGCAGCCAAGAGGTTCCGGGTCTGAATGAGCCCCAGCATTTT. The encoded protein is CASSQEVPGLNEPQHF. The chain uses TRBV3-1 and TRBJ1-5; no firm D call. Germline V CDR1 and CDR2: LGHDT, YNNKEL (reference sequence). There are 16 residues in the CDR3. V was clipped by 0 bases and J by 8 bases, with 17 bases between them.